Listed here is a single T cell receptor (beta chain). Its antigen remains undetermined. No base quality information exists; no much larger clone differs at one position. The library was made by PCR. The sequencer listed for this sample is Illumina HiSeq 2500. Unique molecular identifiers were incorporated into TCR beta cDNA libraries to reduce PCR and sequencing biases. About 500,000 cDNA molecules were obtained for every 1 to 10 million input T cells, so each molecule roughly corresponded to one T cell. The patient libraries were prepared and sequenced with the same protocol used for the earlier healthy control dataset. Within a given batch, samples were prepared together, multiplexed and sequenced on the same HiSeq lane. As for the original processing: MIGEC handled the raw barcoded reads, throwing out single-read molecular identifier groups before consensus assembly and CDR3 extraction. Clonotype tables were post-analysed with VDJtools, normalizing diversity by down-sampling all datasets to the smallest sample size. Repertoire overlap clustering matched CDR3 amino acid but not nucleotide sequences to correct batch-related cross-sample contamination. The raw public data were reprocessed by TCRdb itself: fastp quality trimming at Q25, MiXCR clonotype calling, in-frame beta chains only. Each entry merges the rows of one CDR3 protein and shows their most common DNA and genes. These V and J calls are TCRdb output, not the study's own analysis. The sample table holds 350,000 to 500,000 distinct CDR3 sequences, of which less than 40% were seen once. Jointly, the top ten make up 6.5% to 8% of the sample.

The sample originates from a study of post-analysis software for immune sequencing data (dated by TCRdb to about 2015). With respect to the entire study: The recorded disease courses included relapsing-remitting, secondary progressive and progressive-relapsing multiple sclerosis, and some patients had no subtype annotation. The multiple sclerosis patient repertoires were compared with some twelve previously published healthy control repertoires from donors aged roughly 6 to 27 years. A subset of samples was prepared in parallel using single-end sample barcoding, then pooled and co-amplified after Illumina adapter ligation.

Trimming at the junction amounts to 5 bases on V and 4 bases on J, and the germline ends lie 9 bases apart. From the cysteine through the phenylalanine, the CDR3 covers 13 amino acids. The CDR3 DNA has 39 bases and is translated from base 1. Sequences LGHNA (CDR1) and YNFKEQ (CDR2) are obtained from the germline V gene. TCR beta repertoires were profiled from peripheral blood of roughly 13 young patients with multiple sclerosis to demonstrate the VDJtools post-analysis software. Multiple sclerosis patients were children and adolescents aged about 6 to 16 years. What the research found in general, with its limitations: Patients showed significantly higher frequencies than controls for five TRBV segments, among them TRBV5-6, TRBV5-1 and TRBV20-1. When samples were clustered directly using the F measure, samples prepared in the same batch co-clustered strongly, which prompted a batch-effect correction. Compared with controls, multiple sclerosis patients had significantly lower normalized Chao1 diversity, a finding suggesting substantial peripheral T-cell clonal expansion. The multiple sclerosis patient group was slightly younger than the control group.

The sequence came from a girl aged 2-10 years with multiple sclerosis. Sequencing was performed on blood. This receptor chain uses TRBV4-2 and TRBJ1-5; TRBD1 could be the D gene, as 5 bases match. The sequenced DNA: TGTGCCAGCAGCGGGGGTGTAAATCAGCCCCAGCATTTT. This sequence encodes CASSGGVNQPQHF.